This TCR beta chain appears in the sequencing data of a study of shared clonotypes between healthy human individuals. V was clipped by 0 bases and J by 7 bases; unmatched bases: 3. CDR3 size: 14 residues. The V gene's germline CDR1 is MNHEY and CDR2 SVGAGI. The data were produced by immunoSEQ multiplex PCR, yet TCRdb's version contains in-frame clones alone and is incomplete. The sample lists roughly 570,000 clones, more than 95% occurring once. Points on this clone: Its target is not known. Other DNA sequences in the same sample also yield this CDR3.

The study, taken as a whole, reports: Estimated richness was generally greater in naive than memory subsets. The study found roughly 5% of naive CD4 clonotypes shared across a few donors.

Naive CD8 populations comprised CD45RO-negative cells positively selected for CCR7, excluding terminally differentiated effector memory CD45RA+ cells. Sequencing was carried out using naive CD8+ T cells sorted from blood. The clonotype originates from a man in his thirties or forties in good health. This chain uses TRBV6-5 with TRBJ2-7; 10 bases map to TRBD1. In DNA, the CDR3 is TGTGCCAGCAGTTACTCCGGGACAGGGGATGAGCAGTACTTC. It encodes CASSYSGTGDEQYF.